Listed here are 17 T cell receptor beta chains from one sample, sequenced in a study of T cells after posttransplantation cyclophosphamide. This table comes from immunoSEQ multiplex PCR, and its TCRdb copy is limited to in-frame clones, with some not included. This sample has tens of thousands of clones; about 82% occur once, and the top ten carry 6.3%. The sequenced sample consisted of PBMCs. These receptors were collected from a woman between 55 and 75 years old with a blood cancer, CMV-positive, and with a related stem cell donor.

This sequence joins TRBV5-1 and TRBJ1-1, with D unclear. Germline V gene data show CDR1 as SGHRS and CDR2 as YFSETQ. V shed 1 base and J shed 0 bases, with 7 bases lying between them. CDR3 size: 14 residues. CDR3 DNA: TGCGCCAGCAGCTTGCAGTTCGTGAACACTGAAGCTTTCTTT. Its translation is CASSLQFVNTEAFF.

V is TRBV7-2 and J is TRBJ2-1; possibly TRBD2 for D (6 bases). From germline, CDR1 is SGHTA and CDR2 FQGNSA. The CDR3 is 14 residues long. V was shortened by 0 bases and J by 9 bases, with 12 bases between the two germline ends. The CDR3 loop reads CASSLAREQGEQFF. The DNA for the CDR3 is TGTGCCAGCAGCTTAGCACGGGAGCAGGGTGAGCAGTTCTTC.

The V call is TRBV5-6, the J call TRBJ1-2; tentative D call: TRBD1 (6 bases). Germline V lookup: CDR1 SGHDT, CDR2 YYEEEE. V lost 2 bases and J lost 5, with 13 bases in between. This CDR3 spans 14 amino acids. The CDR3 loop is CASSFTGSPYGYTF. The CDR3 nucleotides are TGTGCCAGCAGCTTCACAGGGTCCCCATATGGCTACACCTTC.

CDR3 sequence (DNA): TGCGCCAGCAGCTTGGCTGGGACAGGGAACCAGCCCCAGCATTTT. Translation: CASSLAGTGNQPQHF. V is TRBV5-1 and J is TRBJ1-5, with 9 positions matching TRBD1. The CDR3 is 15 residues long. The junction had 5 bases not matched to a gene; V was cut back by 0 bases and J by 7 bases. Germline CDR1 SGHRS, CDR2 YFSETQ.

This sequence joins TRBV19 and TRBJ1-2, with unresolved D. The V gene lost 5 bases and the J gene lost 8 bases, with 21 bases spanning the gap. CDR1 and CDR2 from the germline V gene are LNHDA and SQIVND (reference sequence). The CDR3 is 15 amino acids. The CDR3: CASSFRTPTNGGYTF. The CDR3, as DNA: TGTGCCAGTAGTTTTCGGACTCCAACTAACGGAGGCTACACCTTC.

V gene TRBV5-1 combines with J gene TRBJ2-1; 7 bases agree with TRBD1. The CDR3 spans 15 residues. J was trimmed by 4 bases and V by 2 bases; bases with no gene match: 6. Germline V gene sequence: CDR1 SGHRS, CDR2 YFSETQ. The CDR3 reads CASSFSPGQYNEQFF. The CDR3 DNA reads as TGCGCCAGCAGCTTTAGCCCGGGACAGTACAATGAGCAGTTCTTC. Based on the CDR3 plus reference TRBV5-1 and TRBJ2-1, the full variable domain is KAGVTQTPRYLIKTRGQQVTLSCSPISGHRSVSWYQQTPGQGLQFLFEYFSETQRNKGNFPGRFSGRQFSNSRSEMNVSTLELGDSALYLCASSFSPGQYNEQFFGPGTRLTVL.

This clone has a handful of counts. The chain employs TRBV27 and TRBJ2-7, with TRBD1 as a possible D gene (6 bases). CDR1 MNHEY and CDR2 SMNVEV come from the germline V gene (reference sequence). With 5 bases removed from V and 6 bases from J, the gap between germline ends came to 20 bases. The CDR3 runs 15 residues. The CDR3 DNA follows: TGTGCCAGCAGTGAAATTGGGGACACCCCGGGCGAGCAGTACTTC. It specifies CASSEIGDTPGEQYF.

The gene calls are TRBV6-1 and TRBJ1-2; TRBD1 matches 9 bases. V lost 7 bases, J lost 6 bases, and 6 bases stayed unmatched. CDR1 and CDR2 (germline): MNHNS, SASEGT. The CDR3 covers 13 residues. In nucleotides, the CDR3 is TGTGCCAGCAAGACGACAGGGGGTAATGGCTACACCTTC. Protein sequence: CASKTTGGNGYTF.

The chain carries TRBV5-1 and TRBJ1-2; a possible D gene is TRBD1 (5 bases). V was pared by 4 bases and J by 4 bases, with 8 bases between. The V gene's germline CDR1 is SGHRS and CDR2 YFSETQ. The CDR3 has 12 amino acids. Written as DNA, the CDR3 is TGCGCCAGCAGCAGCGGGACCTATGGCTACACCTTC. This sequence encodes CASSSGTYGYTF. Using reference TRBV5-1 and TRBJ1-2 for the parts outside the CDR3, the full variable domain is KAGVTQTPRYLIKTRGQQVTLSCSPISGHRSVSWYQQTPGQGLQFLFEYFSETQRNKGNFPGRFSGRQFSNSRSEMNVSTLELGDSALYLCASSSGTYGYTFGSGTRLTVV.

This clone was detected a few times. The J gene is TRBJ2-6, the V gene TRBV19; possible D gene TRBD2, 5 bases. The CDR3 sequence is 15 residues long. The ends were cut back, 3 bases at V and 2 bases at J, with 8 bases in the middle. Germline V gives CDR1 LNHDA, CDR2 SQIVND (reference sequence). CDR3 in DNA: TGTGCCAGTAGTATCGGGGTTGCTGGGGCCAACGTCCTGACTTTC. Protein: CASSIGVAGANVLTF.

The chain couples TRBV5-1 to TRBJ2-1, with TRBD2 matching over 7 bases. Germline V gene data show CDR1 as SGHRS and CDR2 as YFSETQ. V shed 4 bases, J shed 5 bases, and the junction held 12 bases outside the gene matches. This CDR3 spans 16 amino acids. Here the CDR3 reads CASSEQGDYANNEQFF. The CDR3 region has the DNA TGCGCCAGCAGCGAACAAGGGGACTACGCTAACAATGAGCAGTTCTTC.

This sequence joins TRBV2 and TRBJ2-2, with TRBD1 matching over 9 bases. Trimming took 6 bases from V and 0 from J; bases not matched to a gene: 8. Looked up from germline, CDR1 is SNHLY and CDR2 is FYNNEI. The CDR3 length is 17 residues. CDR3 nucleotide sequence: TGTGCCAGCAGATCCGGGACAGGGTCAGCGAACACCGGGGAGCTGTTTTTT. It translates to CASRSGTGSANTGELFF. The full variable domain, with the rest looked up from reference TRBV2 and TRBJ2-2, is EPEVTQTPSHQVTQMGQEVILRCVPISNHLYFYWYRQILGQKVEFLVSFYNNEISEKSEIFDDQFSVERPDGSNFTLKIRSTKLEDSAMYFCASRSGTGSANTGELFFGEGSRLTVL.

The rearrangement uses TRBV6-6 and TRBJ1-6, with TRBD1 matching over 8 bases. The junction had 7 bases not matched to a gene; V was cut back by 2 bases and J by 7 bases. CDR1 and CDR2 from the germline V gene are MNHNY and SVGAGI (reference sequence). The CDR3 sequence is 16 residues long. CDR3 amino acids: CASSYPDREANSPLHF. In DNA form, the CDR3 reads TGTGCCAGCAGTTACCCGGACAGGGAAGCCAATTCACCCCTCCACTTT.

This chain uses TRBV14 with TRBJ2-6; perhaps TRBD1 as D (5 bases). This CDR3 region has 16 residues. V lost 1 base, J lost 5 bases, and 12 bases lay in between. The germline V gene encodes CDR1 SGHDN and CDR2 FVKESK. This CDR3 is CASSQGFWGRANVLTF. CDR3 nucleotide sequence: TGTGCCAGCAGCCAAGGATTCTGGGGCCGGGCCAACGTCCTGACTTTC.

This clone came up once. This sequence joins TRBV4-2 and TRBJ2-4; D is perhaps TRBD1 (6 bases). There are 15 residues in the CDR3. Germline V gives CDR1 LGHNA, CDR2 YNFKEQ. The V end was cut by 0 bases, the J end by 5 bases, with 11 bases between. Here the CDR3 DNA reads TGTGCCAGCAGCCAAGAATGGGGGCGGGAAAACATTCAGTACTTC. This sequence encodes CASSQEWGRENIQYF.

The chain recombines TRBV30 with TRBJ1-3; 7 bases agree with TRBD1. The germline V gene has CDR1 GTSNPN and CDR2 SVGIG (reference sequence). Trimming removed 0 bases from V and 3 bases from J; junction bases left unmatched: 5. The CDR3 runs to 15 residues. The CDR3 coding sequence is TGTGCCTGGAGTGTAGGGGGACAGTTTGGAAACACCATATATTTT. Its protein is CAWSVGGQFGNTIYF.

The chain employs TRBV7-9 and TRBJ2-7; 8 bases match TRBD1. This CDR3 has 14 residues. V lost 4 bases and J lost 0; bases outside the gene matches: 2. The germline gives CDR1 SEHNR, CDR2 FQNEAQ (reference sequence). The CDR3 region is CASSSTGGSYEQYF. CDR3 DNA: TGTGCCAGCAGCTCCACAGGGGGCTCCTACGAGCAGTACTTC.